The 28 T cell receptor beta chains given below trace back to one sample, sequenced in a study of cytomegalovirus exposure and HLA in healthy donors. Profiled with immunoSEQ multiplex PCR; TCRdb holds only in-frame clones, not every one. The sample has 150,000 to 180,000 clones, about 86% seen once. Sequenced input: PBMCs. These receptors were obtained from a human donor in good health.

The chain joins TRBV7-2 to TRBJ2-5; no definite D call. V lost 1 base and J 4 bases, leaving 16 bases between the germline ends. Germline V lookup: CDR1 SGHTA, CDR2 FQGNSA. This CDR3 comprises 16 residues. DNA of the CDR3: TGTGCCAGCAGCTTAGGCCCTACCGTGATTGGAGAGACCCAGTACTTC. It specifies CASSLGPTVIGETQYF.

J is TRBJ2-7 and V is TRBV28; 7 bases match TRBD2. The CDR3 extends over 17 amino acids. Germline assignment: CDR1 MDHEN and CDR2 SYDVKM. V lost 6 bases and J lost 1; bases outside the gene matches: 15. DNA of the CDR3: TGTGCCAGCAGCTTTAGGGGAGGCGGGAGACGTTCCTACGAGCAGTACTTC. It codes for CASSFRGGGRRSYEQYF.

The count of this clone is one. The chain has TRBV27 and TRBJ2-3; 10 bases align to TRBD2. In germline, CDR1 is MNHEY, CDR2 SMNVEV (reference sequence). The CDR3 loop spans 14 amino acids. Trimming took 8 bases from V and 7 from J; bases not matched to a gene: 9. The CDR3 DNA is TGTGCCAGCTGGCTAGCGGGAGAGTCAAATACGCAGTATTTT. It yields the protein CASWLAGESNTQYF.

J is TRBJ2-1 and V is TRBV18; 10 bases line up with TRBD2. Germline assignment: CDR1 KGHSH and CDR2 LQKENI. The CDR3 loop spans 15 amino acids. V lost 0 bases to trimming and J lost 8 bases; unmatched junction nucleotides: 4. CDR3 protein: CASSPPLAGEDEQFF. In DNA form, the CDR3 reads TGTGCCAGCTCACCACCCCTAGCGGGAGAGGATGAGCAGTTCTTC. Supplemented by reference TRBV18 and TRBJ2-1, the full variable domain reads NAGVMQNPRHLVRRRGQEARLRCSPMKGHSHVYWYRQLPEEGLKFMVYLQKENIIDESGMPKERFSAEFPKEGPSILRIQQVVRGDSAAYFCASSPPLAGEDEQFFGPGTRLTVL.

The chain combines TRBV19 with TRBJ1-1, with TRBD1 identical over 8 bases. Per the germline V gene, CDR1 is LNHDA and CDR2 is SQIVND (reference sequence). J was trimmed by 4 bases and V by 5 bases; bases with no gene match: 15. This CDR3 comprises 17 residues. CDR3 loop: CASSLTGVRMVGTEAFF. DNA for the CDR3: TGTGCCAGTAGTCTGACAGGGGTACGAATGGTTGGCACTGAAGCTTTCTTT.

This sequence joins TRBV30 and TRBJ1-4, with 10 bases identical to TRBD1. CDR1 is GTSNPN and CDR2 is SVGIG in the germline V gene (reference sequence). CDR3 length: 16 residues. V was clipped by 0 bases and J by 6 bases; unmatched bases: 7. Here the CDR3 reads CAWSVLRGQGDEKLFF. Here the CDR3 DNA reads TGTGCCTGGAGTGTACTTCGAGGACAGGGGGATGAAAAACTGTTTTTT.

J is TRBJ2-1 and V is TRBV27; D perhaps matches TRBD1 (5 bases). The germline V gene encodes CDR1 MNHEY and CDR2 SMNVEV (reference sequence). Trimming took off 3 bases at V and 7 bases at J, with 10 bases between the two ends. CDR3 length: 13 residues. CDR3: CASSFDSRNEQFF. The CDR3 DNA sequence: TGTGCCAGCAGTTTTGACAGTAGAAATGAGCAGTTCTTC.

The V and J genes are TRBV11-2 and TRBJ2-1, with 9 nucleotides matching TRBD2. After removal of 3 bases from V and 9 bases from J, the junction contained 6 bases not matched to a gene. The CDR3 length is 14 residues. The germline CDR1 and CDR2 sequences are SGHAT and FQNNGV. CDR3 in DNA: TGTGCCAGCAGCTTGGGCGGGGGGGCTTTTGAGCAGTTCTTC. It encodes CASSLGGGAFEQFF.

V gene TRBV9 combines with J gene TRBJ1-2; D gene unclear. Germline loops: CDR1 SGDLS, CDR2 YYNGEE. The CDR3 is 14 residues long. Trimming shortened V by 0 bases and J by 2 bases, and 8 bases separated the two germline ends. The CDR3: CASSVGAENYGYTF. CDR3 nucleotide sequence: TGTGCCAGCAGCGTAGGGGCAGAAAACTATGGCTACACCTTC.

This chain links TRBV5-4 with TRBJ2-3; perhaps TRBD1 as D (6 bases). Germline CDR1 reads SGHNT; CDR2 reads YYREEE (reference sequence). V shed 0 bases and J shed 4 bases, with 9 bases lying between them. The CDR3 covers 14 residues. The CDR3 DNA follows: TGTGCCAGCAGCTTGGCCCCAGGGGCAGATACGCAGTATTTT. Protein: CASSLAPGADTQYF.

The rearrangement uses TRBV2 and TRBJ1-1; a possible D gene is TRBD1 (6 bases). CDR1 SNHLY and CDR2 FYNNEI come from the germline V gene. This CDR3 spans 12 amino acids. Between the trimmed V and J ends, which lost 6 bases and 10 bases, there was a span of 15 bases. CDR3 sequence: CASRDTGWAAFF. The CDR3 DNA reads TGTGCCAGCAGGGATACAGGGTGGGCAGCTTTCTTT.

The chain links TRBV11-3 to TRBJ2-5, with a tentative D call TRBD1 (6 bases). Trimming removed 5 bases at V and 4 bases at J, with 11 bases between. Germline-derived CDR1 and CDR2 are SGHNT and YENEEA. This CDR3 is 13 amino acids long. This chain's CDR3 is CASSPEGVETQYF. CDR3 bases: TGTGCCAGCAGCCCTGAGGGGGTAGAGACCCAGTACTTC.

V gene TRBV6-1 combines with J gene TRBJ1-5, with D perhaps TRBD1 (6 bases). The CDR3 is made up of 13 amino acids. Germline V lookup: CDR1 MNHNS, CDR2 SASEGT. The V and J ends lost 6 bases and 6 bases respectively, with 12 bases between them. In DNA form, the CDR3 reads TGTGCCAGCAGACAGGGATACGGTCAGCCCCAGCATTTT. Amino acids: CASRQGYGQPQHF.

CDR3 sequence reads: CASTSQGTNYGYTF. The CDR3 DNA is TGTGCCAGCACCTCGCAGGGAACTAACTATGGCTACACCTTC. This chain links TRBV6-1 with TRBJ1-2; tentatively, D is TRBD1 (5 bases). V shed 7 bases and J shed 0 bases, with 12 bases lying between them. CDR1 MNHNS and CDR2 SASEGT come from the germline V gene. The CDR3 sequence is 14 residues long.

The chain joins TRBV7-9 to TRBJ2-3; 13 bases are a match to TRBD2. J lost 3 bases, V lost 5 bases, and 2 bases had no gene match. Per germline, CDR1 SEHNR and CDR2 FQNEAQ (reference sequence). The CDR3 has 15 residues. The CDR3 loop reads CASSRTSGSTDTQYF. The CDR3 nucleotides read TGTGCCAGCAGCCGGACTAGCGGGAGTACAGATACGCAGTATTTT. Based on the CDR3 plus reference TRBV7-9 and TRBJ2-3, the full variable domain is DTGVSQNPRHKITKRGQNVTFRCDPISEHNRLYWYRQTLGQGPEFLTYFQNEAQLEKSRLLSDRFSAERPKGSFSTLEIQRTEQGDSAMYLCASSRTSGSTDTQYFGPGTRLTVL.

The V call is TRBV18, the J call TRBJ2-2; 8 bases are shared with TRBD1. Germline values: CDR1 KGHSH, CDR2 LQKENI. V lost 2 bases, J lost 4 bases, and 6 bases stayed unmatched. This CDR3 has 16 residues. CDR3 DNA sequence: TGTGCCAGCTCACCATCGAACCAGGGGGCCACCGGGGAGCTGTTTTTT. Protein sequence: CASSPSNQGATGELFF.

CDR3 nucleotides: TGTGCCAGCAGCTCGACAGGGTCTAACTATGGCTACACCTTC. This gives the protein CASSSTGSNYGYTF. This sequence joins TRBV5-4 and TRBJ1-2; TRBD1 matches 7 bases. The V gene's germline CDR1 is SGHNT and CDR2 YYREEE (reference sequence). The trim removed 3 bases at V and 0 bases at J, leaving 2 bases unmatched. The CDR3 covers 14 residues.

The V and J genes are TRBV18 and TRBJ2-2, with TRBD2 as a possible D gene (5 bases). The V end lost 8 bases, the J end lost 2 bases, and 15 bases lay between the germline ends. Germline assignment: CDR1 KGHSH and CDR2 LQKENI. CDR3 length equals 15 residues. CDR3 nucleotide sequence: TGTGCCAGCCCCCCCCCAGCGGTAAACACCGGGGAGCTGTTTTTT. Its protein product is CASPPPAVNTGELFF.

CDR3 nucleotide sequence: TGTGCCAGCAGTGCCCTGTCGGGGGGGAAGAGCTACGAGCAGTACTTC. It translates to CASSALSGGKSYEQYF. The chain links TRBV25-1 to TRBJ2-7, with 8 bases aligning to TRBD2. The CDR3 sequence is 16 residues long. J was trimmed by 3 bases and V by 4 bases; bases with no gene match: 11. Germline CDR1 is MGHDK and CDR2 is SYGVNS.

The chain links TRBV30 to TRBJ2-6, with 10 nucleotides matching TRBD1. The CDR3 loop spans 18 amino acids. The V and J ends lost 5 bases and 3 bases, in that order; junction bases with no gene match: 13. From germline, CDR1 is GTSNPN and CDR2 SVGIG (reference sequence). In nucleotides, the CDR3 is TGTGCCTGGGAAAGTATGTGGGACAGGGGAAATGGGGCCAACGTCCTGACTTTC. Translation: CAWESMWDRGNGANVLTF.

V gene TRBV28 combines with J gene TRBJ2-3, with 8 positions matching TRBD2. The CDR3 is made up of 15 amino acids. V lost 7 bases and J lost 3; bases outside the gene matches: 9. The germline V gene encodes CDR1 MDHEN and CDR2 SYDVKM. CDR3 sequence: CASNRPGLGTDTQYF. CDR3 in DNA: TGTGCCAGCAACCGACCGGGACTAGGGACAGATACGCAGTATTTT.

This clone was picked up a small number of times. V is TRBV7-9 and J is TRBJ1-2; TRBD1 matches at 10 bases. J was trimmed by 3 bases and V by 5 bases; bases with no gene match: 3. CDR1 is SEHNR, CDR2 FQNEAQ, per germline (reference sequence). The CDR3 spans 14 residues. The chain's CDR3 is CASSPTGGDYGYTF. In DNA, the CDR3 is TGTGCCAGCAGCCCGACAGGGGGCGACTATGGCTACACCTTC.

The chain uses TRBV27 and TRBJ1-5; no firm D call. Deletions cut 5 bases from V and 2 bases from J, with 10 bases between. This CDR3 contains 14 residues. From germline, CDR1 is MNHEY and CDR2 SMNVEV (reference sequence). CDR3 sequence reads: CASSRRYGNQPQHF. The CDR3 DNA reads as TGTGCCAGCAGTCGGAGGTATGGCAATCAGCCCCAGCATTTT.

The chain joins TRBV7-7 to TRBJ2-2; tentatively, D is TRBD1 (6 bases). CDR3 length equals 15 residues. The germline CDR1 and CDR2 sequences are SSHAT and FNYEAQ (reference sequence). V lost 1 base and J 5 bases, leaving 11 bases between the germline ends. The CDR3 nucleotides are TGTGCCAGCAGCTTAGAGGGGGTCGGAACCGGGGAGCTGTTTTTT. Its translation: CASSLEGVGTGELFF.

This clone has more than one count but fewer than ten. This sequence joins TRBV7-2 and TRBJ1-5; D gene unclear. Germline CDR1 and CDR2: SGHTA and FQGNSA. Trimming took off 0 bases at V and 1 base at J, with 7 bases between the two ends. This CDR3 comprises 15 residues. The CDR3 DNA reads TGTGCCAGCAGCTTAGCGGGGAGGAGCAATCAGCCCCAGCATTTT. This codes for CASSLAGRSNQPQHF.

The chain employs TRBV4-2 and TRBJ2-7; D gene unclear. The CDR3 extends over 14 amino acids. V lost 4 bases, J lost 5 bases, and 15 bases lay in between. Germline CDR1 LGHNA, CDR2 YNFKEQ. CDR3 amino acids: CASSPIEESHEQYF. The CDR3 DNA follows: TGTGCCAGCAGCCCTATAGAGGAGTCCCACGAGCAGTACTTC.

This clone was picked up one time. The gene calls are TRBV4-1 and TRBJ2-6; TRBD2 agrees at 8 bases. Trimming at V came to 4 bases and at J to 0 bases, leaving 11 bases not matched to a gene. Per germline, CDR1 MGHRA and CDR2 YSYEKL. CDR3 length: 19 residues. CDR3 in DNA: TGCGCCAGCAGCCCGGGTCGAGCGGGGGCGAGCTCTGGGGCCAACGTCCTGACTTTC. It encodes CASSPGRAGASSGANVLTF.

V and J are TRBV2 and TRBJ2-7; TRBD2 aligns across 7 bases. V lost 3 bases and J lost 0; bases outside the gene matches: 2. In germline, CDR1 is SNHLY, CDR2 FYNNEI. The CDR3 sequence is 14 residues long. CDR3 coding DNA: TGTGCCAGCAGTGAGTGGACTAGCTCCTACGAGCAGTACTTC. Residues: CASSEWTSSYEQYF.